This T cell receptor beta chain came from a study of T-cell memory formation after mild COVID-19 (dated by TCRdb to 2020 to 2022). Concerning the study at large: TCR sequence clusters from the two donors were found to be largely donor specific. Longitudinal TCRalpha and TCRbeta repertoire sequencing tracked T-cell clones expanding and contracting after mild COVID-19 in a couple of donors. Two young, previously healthy adult volunteers made up the cohort, one male and one female. Findings and caveats that apply to the study as a whole: The study included only a couple of mild cases, and larger cohorts that include severe cases with pre-infection samples were judged to be necessary. Whether the second-wave clones peaking on day 37 were SARS-CoV-2 specific was not confirmed. Clones contracting from day 15 to 85 had balanced CD4/CD8 phenotypes, while a second wave expanding from day 15 to 37 was biased towards CD4+. Contracting CD4+ clones appeared mostly in the CM and EM memory subsets, whereas CD8+ clones were enriched in EMRA. Some responding clones were detected in pre-infection memory, suggesting pre-existing cross-reactive memory T cells joined the SARS-CoV-2 response.

Remarks on this clonotype: There is no known antigen for this receptor. No much larger clonotype is one base removed from it; base qualities were not supplied.

Ficoll-Paque density gradient centrifugation was used to isolate PBMCs. Sequencing was performed on an Illumina NovaSeq 6000. cDNA libraries for TCRalpha and TCRbeta were prepared by 5'RACE using constant-segment primers, with sample barcodes and unique molecular identifiers added. Trizol reagent was used to extract RNA from every sample. The libraries were amplified in two PCR steps, and the second step added a second sample barcode and Illumina TruSeq adapters. Sequencing of libraries was performed on an Illumina NovaSeq with 2 x 150 bp paired-end reads. Per the authors' processing: Reads were demultiplexed and collapsed into UMI-guided consensus sequences with migec v1.2.7. Using mixcr v2.1.11, UMI consensuses were aligned to TRA and TRB V and J templates and then assembled into clonotypes. Expanded or contracted clonotypes were those called significant by both edgeR and NoisET, with noise models trained on biological replicates. For edgeR calls, the cutoffs were a false discovery rate-adjusted p below 0.01 and a log2 fold-change threshold of 1. PCA with hierarchical clustering of max-normalized trajectories of the 1000 most abundant clonotypes was used as exploratory dynamics analysis. The CD4 or CD8 phenotype of responding clones was assigned using the separately sequenced CD4+ and CD8+ repertoires. The public reads were quality trimmed at Q25 with fastp and then assembled into clones with MiXCR by TCRdb, keeping productive beta chains. Each CDR3 protein appears once, grouped with its most common genes and DNA. These V and J calls are TCRdb output, not the study's own analysis. The sample profile shows about 260,000 distinct CDR3 sequences; 15% to 20% of them were found once. Roughly 20% of the sample lies in the top ten.

From cysteine to phenylalanine, the CDR3 is 13 amino acids long. Here the CDR3 DNA is all that survives: 39 bases in frame from base 1. V is shortened by 1 base, J by 7 bases, and the region joining them spans 10 bases. The sequencing sample was made of PBMCs or a T cell subset sorted from them (not recorded which). The receptor comes from a man aged 18 to 30 who had mild COVID-19 (a few samples of this study predate the infection). The sample titles of this study are shuffled in the database, so cell type and time point are left out; the donor was told from shared clones. The rearrangement joined TRBV12-3 or TRBV12-4 to TRBJ1-2, with a tentative D gene TRBD1 over 5 matching bases. The CDR3 protein is CASSLGRGAGYTF. The nucleotide sequence reads as follows: TGTGCCAGCAGTTTAGGACGGGGCGCTGGCTACACCTTC.